These 5 T cell receptor beta chains came from one sample sequenced in a study of blood T cells in healthy people across ages. It was with a sample-barcoded 5' primer and a J-beta primer mix that a second PCR of roughly 7 to 12 cycles was run. In TCRdb, the 5' RACE reads were re-called with MiXCR into one record per CDR3 protein. This table holds more than 700,000 distinct CDR3 sequences, 46% found once. Input material: blood. These receptors all stem from a man older than 75 in good health.

This clonotype was picked up one time. The chain has TRBV5-1 and TRBJ2-3; D gene unclear. V was clipped by 0 bases and J by 0 bases, with 11 bases between them. Per the germline V gene, CDR1 is SGHRS and CDR2 is YFSETQ. CDR3 length: 16 residues. The CDR3 DNA is TGCGCCAGCAGCTTGGACCCGGACCTAAGCACAGATACGCAGTATTTT. It is translated as CASSLDPDLSTDTQYF.

In this sample, this clonotype turned up a few times. This chain connects TRBV4-3 to TRBJ2-1; D call uncertain. The ends were cut back, 0 bases at V and 0 bases at J, with 12 bases in the middle. CDR3 length: 17 amino acids. Germline V gene lookup returns CDR1 LGHNA and CDR2 YSLEER. Here the CDR3 reads CASSQESGFSSYNEQFF. In DNA, the CDR3 is TGCGCCAGCAGCCAAGAAAGTGGGTTCAGCTCCTACAATGAGCAGTTCTTC.

The gene calls are TRBV11-3 and TRBJ2-3, with 7 nucleotides matching TRBD1. Germline assignment: CDR1 SGHNT and CDR2 YENEEA. J gave up 6 bases and V 4 bases, and 4 bases lay outside the gene matches. This CDR3 contains 13 residues. CDR3 in amino acids: CASSSRQGDTQYF. The CDR3 DNA follows: TGTGCCAGCAGCTCCCGACAGGGTGATACGCAGTATTTT.

The CDR3 nucleotides read TGTGCCACCAGCAGATCGAGGGACGCTGGGGCATCCTACAATGAGCAGTTCTTC. Amino acids: CATSRSRDAGASYNEQFF. The chain uses TRBV15 and TRBJ2-1, with D possibly being TRBD1 or TRBD2 (5 bases each). The CDR3 covers 18 residues. Trimming took off 2 bases at V and 1 base at J, with 18 bases between the two ends. Germline CDR1 is LNHNV and CDR2 is YYDKDF (reference sequence).

The rearrangement links TRBV29-1 to TRBJ2-3, with D perhaps TRBD2 (5 bases). Deletions cut 6 bases from V and 3 bases from J, with 16 bases between. The CDR3 is 14 residues long. The germline V gene has CDR1 SQVTM and CDR2 ANQGSEA. The CDR3 bases are TGCAGCGTACCCACTCTAGAGGGAACAGATACGCAGTATTTT. The encoded protein is CSVPTLEGTDTQYF.